This T cell receptor (beta chain) was documented in a study of shared clonotypes between healthy human individuals (dated by TCRdb to about 2020). Study-level background: The cohort included three men and a couple of women between 18 and 49 years of age. Per donor, three plates each were used for CD4 naive and CD4 memory, two for CD8 naive, and one for CD8 memory. Blood TCR repertoires of roughly 5 healthy adults were deeply sequenced to estimate repertoire size and the extent of clonotype sharing between individuals. Different laboratories and diverse techniques were used to prepare libraries and sequence TCR repertoires, to increase sequencing depth and limit assay-specific biases. Each donor's leukapheresis produced roughly between roughly 0.85 and 9.5 billion PBMCs. Broad study findings and their caveats: The small number of donors limited the genetic and exposure-history diversity represented. About 4.5% of naive CD4, 3.5% of naive CD8, about 2.5% of memory CD4, and about 0.4% of memory CD8 clonotypes were shared across a few donors. Sampling was restricted to blood, and TCR repertoires in tissue are likely to differ from TCR repertoires in blood. Naive subsets generally had larger estimated clonotype richness than memory subsets. Incomplete sequencing was indicated by rarefaction of sorted-subset datasets, despite the large sequencing depth. Based on pairwise subsampling, the degree of clonotype sharing among donors was expected to be affected by sequencing depth. Clonotypes shared by all four sorted-subset donors showed higher generation probabilities than non-shared clonotypes.

CD8 naive samples were obtained by positive selection for CCR7 among CD45RO-negative cells, yielding a CD45RA+CCR7+ population from which TemRA cells were excluded. The donors were healthy, HIV-negative adults with no recently reported acute infections or vaccinations. Every donor was a Caucasian adult residing in Nashville, Tennessee, USA. After blood collection by leukapheresis, PBMCs were isolated using Ficoll-Histopaque density gradient centrifugation and then cryopreserved in the vapor phase of liquid nitrogen. Analytical flow cytometry was used to check the purity and quantity of every magnetically sorted T cell population. Genomic DNA was isolated from every sorted fraction and measured by UV absorbance on a Nanodrop 2000c. Of note for this clone: The target of this receptor is not known. No base qualities exist here, and no much larger clone lies one base off it.

V gives up 3 bases and J gives up 6 bases, and the segment between their germline ends measures 15 bases. There are 14 amino acids in the CDR3, from cysteine to phenylalanine inclusive. The read is trimmed to its CDR3 DNA, 42 bases read in frame from base 1. In the germline V gene, CDR1 corresponds to SGDLS and CDR2 to YYNGEE. Using the deep immunoSEQ assay, multiplex PCR amplified TCR CDR3 regions from genomic DNA. Extracted genomic DNA from each cell subset was spread evenly across all wells of several immunoSEQ 96-well plates, with each plate serving as a replicate. For sorted subsets, approximately 0.2 ug of genomic DNA, equivalent to roughly 30,000 T cell genomes, went into each replicate PCR. Purified libraries were measured with a Qubit 3.0 fluorometer, size-checked on a Bioanalyzer 2100, and measured again with the KAPA Library Quantification kit. Each immunoSEQ 96-well plate was sequenced on its own single-read 150-cycle Illumina NextSeq 550 flow cell. As for how the authors treated the data: Because the immunoSEQ output included only junctional sequences and no quality scores, the filtering could not be the same as the filtering used for full-length reads. To assign V/J genes and CDR3, sequences were annotated against IMGT germline references using PyIR, a Python wrapper for IgBLAST v1.9. Reads were removed for weak V/J assignments (E-value above 1e-6), missing CDR3, stop codons, out-of-frame junctions, or ambiguous translated residues. V3J clonotypes were defined as sequences sharing the same inferred V gene, J gene, and CDR3 amino acid sequence. To compute the percentage overlap between repertoires, the number of shared unique clonotypes was divided by the size of the smaller repertoire. Three approaches were used to assess repertoire richness: RTK rarefaction, the Chao1 estimator, and Recon v2.1 estimates of unobserved clonotypes. Generation probabilities were computed with OLGA for all TCRbeta clonotypes obtained by the gDNA method from several donors. Here the immuneACCESS table is served through TCRdb, limited to in-frame sequences with V and J called. Missing clones are a known gap in these copies; in checked studies unresolved V genes cover under half, and the rest lacks a known reason. That table gives V, J and clone size, and the DNA gave D and trimming. The sample yields about 1.9 million clones; around 95% were counted once. 1.5% to 2% of the sample belongs to the ten largest clones.

The sample comprised naive CD8+ T cells from PBMCs. In light of the paper, this sample's cell subset or site label describes: CD45RA+CCR7+. This TCR derives from a man between 18 and 35 years old in good health. Some clones in this sample may be carry-over from other donors' samples. This chain is built from TRBV9 and TRBJ1-1; a weak D assignment points to TRBD1 (5 bases agree). The CDR3 region: CASSGGGPGSEAFF. The bases read TGTGCCAGCAGCGGAGGAGGACCAGGGTCTGAAGCTTTCTTT.